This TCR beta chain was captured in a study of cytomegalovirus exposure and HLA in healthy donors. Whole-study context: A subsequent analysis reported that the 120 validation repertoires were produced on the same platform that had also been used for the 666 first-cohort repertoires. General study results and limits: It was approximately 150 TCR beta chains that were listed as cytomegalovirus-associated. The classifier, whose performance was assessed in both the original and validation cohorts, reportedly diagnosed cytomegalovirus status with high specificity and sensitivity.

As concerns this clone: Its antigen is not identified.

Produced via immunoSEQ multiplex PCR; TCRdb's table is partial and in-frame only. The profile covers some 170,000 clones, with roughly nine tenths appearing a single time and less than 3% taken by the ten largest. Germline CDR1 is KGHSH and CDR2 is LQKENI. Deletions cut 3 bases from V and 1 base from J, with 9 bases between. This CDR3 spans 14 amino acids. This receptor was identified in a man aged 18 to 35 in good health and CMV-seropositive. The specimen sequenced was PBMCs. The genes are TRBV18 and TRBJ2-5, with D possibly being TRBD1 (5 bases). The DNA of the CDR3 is TGTGCCAGCTCACCGGACATAATCCAAGAGACCCAGTACTTC. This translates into CASSPDIIQETQYF.